This T cell receptor beta chain comes out of a study of T cell responses to AZD1222 COVID-19 vaccine. This CDR3 has 16 amino acids. Between the trimmed V and J ends, which lost 5 bases and 0 bases, there was a span of 17 bases. Germline loops: CDR1 MNHEY, CDR2 SMNVEV (reference sequence). Points from the study as a whole: Donors in the cohort were predominantly white British and more often female, and clonal diversity was possibly underestimated. Spike-specific TCR breadth and depth were elevated following two AZD1222 doses. Across the whole spike, CD4 TCRs peaked at regions 160-218 and 743-854. A reported finding is that nearly half of spike-specific TCRs target unmutated variant regions.

Clones were read by immunoSEQ multiplex PCR, and TCRdb kept only the in-frame ones, dropping some. This table has fewer than 75,000 clones, 85% appearing once. Comments on this clone: Its target is unknown.

This receptor was obtained from an adult in good health. V is TRBV27 and J is TRBJ2-7; maybe TRBD2 (6 bases). The sample here was peripheral blood, taken on day 0 of AZD1222 vaccination. The CDR3 DNA reads as TGTGCCAGCAGTACACAGGCCGCGGGGAGCTCCTACGAGCAGTACTTC. Protein: CASSTQAAGSSYEQYF.